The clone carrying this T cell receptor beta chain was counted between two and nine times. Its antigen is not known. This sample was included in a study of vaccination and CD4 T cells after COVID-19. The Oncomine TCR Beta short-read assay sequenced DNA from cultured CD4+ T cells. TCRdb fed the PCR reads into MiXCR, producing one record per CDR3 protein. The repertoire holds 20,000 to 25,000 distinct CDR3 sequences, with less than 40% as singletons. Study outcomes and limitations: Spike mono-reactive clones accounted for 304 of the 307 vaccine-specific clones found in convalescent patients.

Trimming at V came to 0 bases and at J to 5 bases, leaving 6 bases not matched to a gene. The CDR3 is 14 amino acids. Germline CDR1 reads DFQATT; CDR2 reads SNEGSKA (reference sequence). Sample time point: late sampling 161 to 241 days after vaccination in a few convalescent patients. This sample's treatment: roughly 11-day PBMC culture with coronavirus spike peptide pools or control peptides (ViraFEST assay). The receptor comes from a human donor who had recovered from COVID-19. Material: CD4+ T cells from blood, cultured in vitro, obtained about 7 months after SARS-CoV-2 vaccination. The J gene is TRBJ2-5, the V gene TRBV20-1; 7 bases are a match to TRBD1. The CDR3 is CSARDLRGRETQYF. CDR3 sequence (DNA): TGCAGTGCTAGAGATTTGAGGGGGCGGGAGACCCAGTACTTC.